This T cell receptor (beta chain) was documented in a study of CD8 T cells in Susac syndrome. TCR beta sequencing covered blood CD8+ and CD4+ T cells. This clonotype was counted a few times. RNA totalling roughly 0.5 to 1 ug underwent reverse transcription with random hexamers. One entry per CDR3 protein, called by TCRdb with MiXCR from the immunoSEQ multiplex PCR reads. Seen here are approximately 160,000 distinct CDR3 sequences, just over 90% observed once, and the top ten hold roughly 0.13%. The CDR3 has 13 residues. The germline gives CDR1 SNHLY, CDR2 FYNNEI. V lost 6 bases and J lost 2, with 11 bases in between.

The chain is built from TRBV2 and TRBJ2-7; maybe TRBD2 (5 bases). Sample: CD4+ T cells from PBMCs. This receptor was obtained from a human donor in good health. The CDR3 protein is CASRPGIAYEQYF. CDR3 DNA sequence: TGTGCCAGCAGACCCGGGATCGCCTACGAGCAGTACTTC.